One and the same sample provided the 30 T cell receptor beta chains below, sequenced in a study of T cell responses to AZD1222 COVID-19 vaccine. This table comes from immunoSEQ multiplex PCR, and its TCRdb copy is limited to in-frame clones, with some not included. Of some 47,000 clones in the sample, around 80% are singletons; the top ten hold approximately 52%. The sequencing used peripheral blood, collected on day 0 of AZD1222 vaccination. All receptors derive from an adult in good health.

This clone was counted only a few times. The V call is TRBV27, the J call TRBJ1-6; TRBD1 is a possible D gene (5 bases). Germline V gives CDR1 MNHEY, CDR2 SMNVEV (reference sequence). The CDR3 is 14 residues long. The V end lost 7 bases, the J end lost 7 bases, and 14 bases lay between the germline ends. The CDR3 bases are TGTGCCAGCACCCCGGGGGTCCTCAATTCACCCCTCCACTTT. Encoded protein: CASTPGVLNSPLHF.

V gene TRBV4-2 combines with J gene TRBJ2-3; TRBD1 aligns across 9 bases. The CDR3 is made up of 15 amino acids. Trimming at V came to 3 bases and at J to 1 base, leaving 2 bases not matched to a gene. Germline loops: CDR1 LGHNA, CDR2 YNFKEQ. CDR3 amino acids: CASSQRTGGTDTQYF. DNA of the CDR3: TGTGCCAGCAGCCAGCGGACAGGGGGCACAGATACGCAGTATTTT.

The sample holds a few counts of this clone. The chain couples TRBV7-6 to TRBJ1-2, with D maybe TRBD1 (5 bases). Trimming left V 5 bases short and J 6 bases short, with 13 bases between. Germline CDR1 and CDR2: SGHVS and FNYEAQ. This CDR3 spans 13 amino acids. The CDR3 nucleotides are TGTGCCAGCAGCCCCACTCAGGGAGATGGCTACACCTTC. Translating it yields CASSPTQGDGYTF.

J is TRBJ2-7 and V is TRBV5-5, with D maybe TRBD2 (6 bases). Germline assignment: CDR1 SGHKS and CDR2 YYEKEE (reference sequence). The CDR3 spans 14 residues. The V gene lost 2 bases and the J gene lost 3 bases, with 12 bases spanning the gap. The CDR3 loop reads CASSFAGHDYEQYF. DNA of the CDR3: TGTGCCAGCAGCTTTGCGGGGCACGACTACGAGCAGTACTTC. The complete variable domain, with remaining parts taken from reference TRBV5-5 and TRBJ2-7, reads DAGVTQSPTHLIKTRGQQVTLRCSPISGHKSVSWYQQVLGQGPQFIFQYYEKEERGRGNFPDRFSARQFPNYSSELNVNALLLGDSALYLCASSFAGHDYEQYFGPGTRLTVT.

J is TRBJ1-6 and V is TRBV6-2 or TRBV6-3, with TRBD1 as a possible D gene (5 bases). The CDR3 consists of 12 residues. The ends were cut back, 4 bases at V and 9 bases at J, with 7 bases in the middle. The germline V gene has CDR1 MNHEY and CDR2 SVGEGT. This CDR3 reads CASSSGGSPLHF. CDR3 DNA: TGTGCCAGCAGTTCGGGGGGTTCACCCCTCCACTTT.

The chain joins TRBV6-2 or TRBV6-3 to TRBJ2-1; D unclear. CDR1 and CDR2 (germline): MNHEY, SVGEGT. CDR3 length: 13 residues. V was pared by 4 bases and J by 5 bases, with 9 bases between. Here the CDR3 reads CASSSSVHNEQFF. CDR3 DNA: TGTGCCAGCAGTTCCAGCGTACACAATGAGCAGTTCTTC.

This clone was detected only a few times. This chain links TRBV6-2 or TRBV6-3 with TRBJ1-1; a weak D match, TRBD1 (5 bases). CDR1 MNHEY and CDR2 SVGEGT come from the germline V gene. This CDR3 has 14 amino acids. V was clipped by 2 bases and J by 4 bases, with 11 bases between them. CDR3: CASSYRTWGTEAFF. The CDR3 DNA follows: TGTGCCAGCAGTTACCGGACATGGGGCACTGAAGCTTTCTTT.

V and J are TRBV24-1 and TRBJ2-1, with 10 positions matching TRBD1. CDR3 size: 14 residues. Trimming removed 4 bases from V and 7 bases from J; junction bases left unmatched: 3. In germline, CDR1 is KGHDR, CDR2 SFDVKD. CDR3 sequence (DNA): TGTGCCACCAGTGAGGGACAGGGGAGGAATGAGCAGTTCTTC. It codes for CATSEGQGRNEQFF.

This clone was counted between two and nine times. V usage is TRBV7-8 and J usage is TRBJ1-1, with a weak D call TRBD1 (5 bases). Germline CDR1 and CDR2: SGHVS and FQNEAQ. Trimming took 5 bases from V and 1 from J, leaving 17 bases between them. This CDR3 comprises 16 residues. The CDR3 loop is CASSPWRAGTNTEAFF. CDR3 sequence (DNA): TGTGCCAGCAGCCCGTGGCGGGCAGGGACGAACACTGAAGCTTTCTTT.

This clone was detected only a few times. V and J are TRBV5-1 and TRBJ2-2, with 9 bases fitting TRBD2. There are 16 residues in the CDR3. Germline V gene lookup returns CDR1 SGHRS and CDR2 YFSETQ. J gave up 1 base and V 2 bases, and 3 bases lay outside the gene matches. Written as DNA, the CDR3 is TGCGCCAGCAGCTTATCACTAGCGGGGAACACCGGGGAGCTGTTTTTT. This codes for CASSLSLAGNTGELFF.

The chain is built from TRBV3-1 (or the pseudogene TRBV3-2) and TRBJ2-7; D may be TRBD2 (5 bases). This CDR3 is built from 13 residues. Germline V CDR1 and CDR2: LGHDT, YNNKEL (reference sequence). Trimming removed 3 bases from V and 6 bases from J, with 12 bases in between. The CDR3 region is CASSHDGGGEQYF. The CDR3 DNA sequence: TGTGCCAGCAGCCACGACGGAGGTGGCGAGCAGTACTTC.

Remarks on this clone: Other DNA sequences in the sample encode the same CDR3. The rearrangement joins TRBV2 to TRBJ1-5, with 10 bases aligning to TRBD1. This CDR3 comprises 16 residues. Germline CDR1 reads SNHLY; CDR2 reads FYNNEI. The V gene end was trimmed by 5 bases and the J gene end by 1 base; junction bases not matched to a gene: 5. CDR3 bases: TGTGCCAGCAGTAAGACAGGGGGCTTGAGCAATCAGCCCCAGCATTTT. Amino acids: CASSKTGGLSNQPQHF.

The chain is built from TRBV18 and TRBJ2-3; D gene unclear. V lost 0 bases to trimming and J lost 2 bases, with 3 bases between them. The CDR3 length is 13 residues. Germline CDR1 and CDR2: KGHSH and LQKENI. The chain's CDR3 is CASSPPITDTQYF. The CDR3 coding sequence is TGTGCCAGCTCACCACCAATCACAGATACGCAGTATTTT.

This rearrangement joins TRBV29-1 to TRBJ1-2; D is uncertain. Per germline, CDR1 SQVTM and CDR2 ANQGSEA. The CDR3 has 12 amino acids. V lost 7 bases and J lost 2, with 11 bases in between. CDR3 coding DNA: TGCAGCGCTTCGGACGGAAACTATGGCTACACCTTC. The encoded protein is CSASDGNYGYTF.

On this clone: A junction boundary mismatches the germline segment, possibly from a read error. The chain's CDR3 is CASSARLAGGGF. CDR3 nucleotide sequence: TGTGCCAGCAGCGCCCGACTAGCGGGAGGGGGATTT. The V gene is TRBV7-3, the J gene TRBJ2-3; 14 bases agree with TRBD2. This CDR3 is 12 amino acids long. Germline CDR1 and CDR2: SGHTA and FQGTGA.

V usage is TRBV7-2 and J usage is TRBJ2-7, with D perhaps TRBD1 (5 bases). With 3 bases removed from V and 1 base from J, the gap between germline ends came to 10 bases. CDR1 and CDR2 (germline): SGHTA, FQGNSA. The CDR3 loop spans 14 amino acids. This CDR3 is CASSFGSGSYEQYF. As DNA, the CDR3 is TGTGCCAGCAGCTTTGGGTCAGGGTCCTACGAGCAGTACTTC.

The chain joins TRBV15 to TRBJ2-7; either TRBD1 or TRBD2 may fit D (5 bases each). Trimming cost V 0 bases and J 0 bases, with 21 bases left between them. From germline, CDR1 is LNHNV and CDR2 YYDKDF (reference sequence). This CDR3 is 19 amino acids long. The chain's CDR3 is CATSRDARALTGISYEQYF. CDR3 sequence (DNA): TGTGCCACCAGCAGAGATGCGAGGGCACTCACAGGCATCTCCTACGAGCAGTACTTC.

This chain uses TRBV3-1 (or the pseudogene TRBV3-2) with TRBJ2-3; D is possibly TRBD1 or TRBD2 (5 bases each). There are 14 residues in the CDR3. Per germline, CDR1 LGHDT and CDR2 YNNKEL (reference sequence). Between the trimmed V and J ends, which lost 1 base and 6 bases, there was a span of 11 bases. For the CDR3, the DNA is TGTGCCAGCAGCCAAGCATGGGACGGCGATACGCAGTATTTT. Translated, it gives CASSQAWDGDTQYF.

The chain carries TRBV27 and TRBJ1-2, with a tentative D call TRBD1 (6 bases). Germline CDR1 MNHEY, CDR2 SMNVEV (reference sequence). V lost 5 bases and J lost 3, with 10 bases in between. This CDR3 comprises 13 residues. Here the CDR3 reads CASSPQGYYGYTF. CDR3 coding DNA: TGTGCCAGCAGTCCACAGGGTTACTATGGCTACACCTTC.

This clone was observed once. The chain couples TRBV24-1 to TRBJ2-5, with 7 bases lining up with TRBD1. CDR1 and CDR2 (germline): KGHDR, SFDVKD. The CDR3 covers 14 residues. V shed 3 bases, J shed 5 bases, and the junction held 5 bases outside the gene matches. The CDR3 is CATSDTQGWETQYF. In nucleotides, the CDR3 is TGTGCCACCAGTGATACACAGGGGTGGGAGACCCAGTACTTC.

J is TRBJ1-5 and V is TRBV27; no clear D gene. V lost 5 bases and J 9 bases, leaving 11 bases between the germline ends. Germline loops: CDR1 MNHEY, CDR2 SMNVEV (reference sequence). The CDR3 totals 12 residues. CDR3 in amino acids: CASSPGPGPQHF. The DNA of the CDR3 is TGTGCCAGCAGTCCGGGTCCCGGGCCCCAGCATTTT.

The chain has TRBV16 and TRBJ1-1; no firm D call. Between the trimmed V and J ends, which lost 0 bases and 2 bases, there was a span of 7 bases. This CDR3 spans 14 amino acids. The V gene's germline CDR1 is KGHSY and CDR2 FQNENV. DNA for the CDR3: TGTGCCAGCAGCCAATCTCCGGGAAACACTGAAGCTTTCTTT. Translated: CASSQSPGNTEAFF. The entire variable domain, with the rest obtained from reference TRBV16 and TRBJ1-1, is as follows: GEEVAQTPKHLVRGEGQKAKLYCAPIKGHSYVFWYQQVLKNEFKFLISFQNENVFDETGMPKERFSAKCLPNSPCSLEIQATKLEDSAVYFCASSQSPGNTEAFFGQGTRLTVV.

This chain uses TRBV3-1 (or the pseudogene TRBV3-2) with TRBJ2-5; 7 nucleotides match TRBD2. With V trimmed by 3 bases and J by 2 bases, 9 bases remained unmatched. The CDR3 is 16 residues long. CDR1 and CDR2 from the germline V gene are LGHDT and YNNKEL (reference sequence). This chain's CDR3 is CASSHRSSGKQETQYF. CDR3 in DNA: TGTGCCAGCAGCCACAGGTCCAGCGGGAAACAAGAGACCCAGTACTTC.

The V call is TRBV12-5, the J call TRBJ2-1; 14 nucleotides agree with TRBD2. V gave up 4 bases and J gave up 8 bases; unmatched junction bases: 1. CDR3 length equals 14 residues. CDR1 and CDR2 (germline): LGHNT, FRNRAP. Written as DNA, the CDR3 is TGTGCTAGTGGTTCGGGACTAGCGGGGGATGAGCAGTTCTTC. Translation: CASGSGLAGDEQFF.

The chain recombines TRBV5-1 with TRBJ2-5; tentatively, D is TRBD2 (6 bases). This CDR3 is built from 16 residues. The V gene lost 0 bases and the J gene lost 5 bases, with 17 bases spanning the gap. Germline loops: CDR1 SGHRS, CDR2 YFSETQ. Here the CDR3 reads CASSLGGLLENETQYF. As DNA, the CDR3 is TGCGCCAGCAGCTTGGGGGGACTCTTAGAGAATGAGACCCAGTACTTC.

The chain joins TRBV28 to TRBJ1-2; 7 bases map to TRBD1. In germline, CDR1 is MDHEN, CDR2 SYDVKM. V lost 5 bases, J lost 12 bases, and 6 bases stayed unmatched. The CDR3 has 11 amino acids. CDR3 sequence reads: CASSGTGDNTF. CDR3 in DNA: TGTGCCAGCAGTGGTACAGGGGATAACACCTTC.

A single count supports this clone. CDR3 in amino acids: CASSHNRGRFEKLFF. The CDR3 DNA reads as TGTGCCAGTAGTCATAACAGGGGGCGCTTTGAAAAACTGTTTTTT. The chain joins TRBV19 to TRBJ1-4, with TRBD1 matching over 9 bases. The germline gives CDR1 LNHDA, CDR2 SQIVND (reference sequence). CDR3 length: 15 amino acids. Trimming took 5 bases from V and 7 from J; bases not matched to a gene: 8.

The V call is TRBV5-1, the J call TRBJ2-6; D ambiguous. Between the trimmed V and J ends, which lost 2 bases and 0 bases, there was a span of 6 bases. The CDR3 is 15 amino acids. In germline, CDR1 is SGHRS, CDR2 YFSETQ. Here the CDR3 DNA reads TGCGCCAGCAGCTTCGATCGCTCTGGGGCCAACGTCCTGACTTTC. Translation gives CASSFDRSGANVLTF. Drawing the rest from reference TRBV5-1 and TRBJ2-6, the complete variable domain is KAGVTQTPRYLIKTRGQQVTLSCSPISGHRSVSWYQQTPGQGLQFLFEYFSETQRNKGNFPGRFSGRQFSNSRSEMNVSTLELGDSALYLCASSFDRSGANVLTFGAGSRLTVL.

The gene calls are TRBV27 and TRBJ1-6, with TRBD1 matching 8 bases. This CDR3 contains 15 residues. The V gene's germline CDR1 is MNHEY and CDR2 SMNVEV (reference sequence). Losses at the gene ends were 3 bases for V and 6 bases for J; bases not matched to a gene: 4. The CDR3 loop is CASSLRTGLNSPLHF. CDR3 in DNA: TGTGCCAGCAGTTTGAGGACAGGGCTTAATTCACCCCTCCACTTT.

This chain uses TRBV27 with TRBJ2-7, with TRBD2 matching 12 bases. CDR3 length equals 15 residues. After removal of 5 bases from V and 2 bases from J, the junction contained 4 bases not matched to a gene. Germline CDR1 MNHEY, CDR2 SMNVEV (reference sequence). CDR3 region: CASSISSGGAYEQYF. CDR3 nucleotides: TGTGCCAGCAGTATCTCTAGCGGGGGGGCCTACGAGCAGTACTTC.